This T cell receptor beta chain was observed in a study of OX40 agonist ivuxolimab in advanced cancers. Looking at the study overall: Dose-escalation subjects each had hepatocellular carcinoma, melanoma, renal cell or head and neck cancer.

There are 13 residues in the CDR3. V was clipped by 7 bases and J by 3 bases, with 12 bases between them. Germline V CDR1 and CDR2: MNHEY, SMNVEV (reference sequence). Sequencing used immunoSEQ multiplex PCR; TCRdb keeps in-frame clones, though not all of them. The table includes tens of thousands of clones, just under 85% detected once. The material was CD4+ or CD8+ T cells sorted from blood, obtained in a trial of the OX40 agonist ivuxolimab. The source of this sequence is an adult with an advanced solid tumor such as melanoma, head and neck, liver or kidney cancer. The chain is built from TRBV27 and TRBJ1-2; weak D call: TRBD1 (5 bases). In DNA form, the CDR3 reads TGTGCCAGCATCGGGGGTCCTGACTATGGCTACACCTTC. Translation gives CASIGGPDYGYTF.